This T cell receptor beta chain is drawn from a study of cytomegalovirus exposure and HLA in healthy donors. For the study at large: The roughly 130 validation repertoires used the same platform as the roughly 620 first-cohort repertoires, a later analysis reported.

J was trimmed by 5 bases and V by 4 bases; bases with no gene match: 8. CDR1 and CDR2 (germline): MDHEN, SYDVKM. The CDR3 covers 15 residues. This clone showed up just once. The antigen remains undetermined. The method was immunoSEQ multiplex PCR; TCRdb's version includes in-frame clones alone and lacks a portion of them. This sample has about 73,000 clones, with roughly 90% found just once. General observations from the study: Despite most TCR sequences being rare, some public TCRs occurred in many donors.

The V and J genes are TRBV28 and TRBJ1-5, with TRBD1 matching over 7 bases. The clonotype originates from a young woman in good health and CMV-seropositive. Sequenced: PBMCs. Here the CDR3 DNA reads TGTGCCAGCAGTTCCAAGAGACAGGGCTATCAGCCCCAGCATTTT. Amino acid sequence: CASSSKRQGYQPQHF.